The entry below describes one TCR beta chain. Its antigen is still unknown. The sample is drawn from a study of STAT5B mutations in CD4+ large granular lymphocyte leukemia. TCRdb keeps only in-frame clones here, not all; method: immunoSEQ multiplex PCR. The sample lists tens of thousands of clones; 80% to 90% were seen once. Overall study findings and caveats: 8/27 top patient clones versus 2/35 control clones were TRBV06-family. Higher CD4+ than CD8+ T-LGLL clonality might reflect small sample size. About a quarter of private leukemic clonotypes occurred rarely in other patients' non-leukemic repertoires.

Germline lookup yields CDR1 GTSNPN and CDR2 SVGIG (reference sequence). The V end lost 2 bases, the J end lost 3 bases, and 11 bases lay between the germline ends. This CDR3 is built from 13 residues. The chain links TRBV30 to TRBJ2-7, with D perhaps matching TRBD2 (5 bases). The sequence was collected from a human donor in good health. The specimen was CD4+ T cells from blood buffy coats. The CDR3, as DNA: TGTGCCTGGAGTACCTCGGGGAGCTACGAGCAGTACTTC. It encodes CAWSTSGSYEQYF.